The present T cell receptor (beta chain) was sequenced within a study of CD8 T cells in ankylosing spondylitis. Study outcomes and limitations: Reportedly, significant enrichment of disease-linked clones occurred in matched ankylosing spondylitis synovial fluid. Within peripheral blood, clones linked to disease were CD8+ and relatively rare. Characteristic, it appeared, of ankylosing spondylitis blood was a TCR beta motif of seven or eight highly homologous variants.

V was cut by 6 bases and J by 10 bases, with 12 bases left in between. This CDR3 region has 11 residues. Concerning this clonotype: Its antigen is not known.

Researchers built TCR beta libraries using quantitative 5'-RACE with molecular barcodes. TCRdb independently ran MiXCR on the 5' RACE reads; one entry per CDR3 protein. The table lists about 340,000 distinct CDR3 sequences, about 15% of them singletons. The specimen was blood, either unsorted or a sorted T cell fraction (not recorded which). The rearrangement joins TRBV12-3 or TRBV12-4 to TRBJ1-1; maybe TRBD1 (5 bases). This receptor was taken from a male donor with ankylosing spondylitis or in good health (not recorded which). CDR3 residues: CASRRGEGAFF. Here the CDR3 DNA reads TGTGCCAGCAGACGGGGCGAGGGAGCTTTCTTT.